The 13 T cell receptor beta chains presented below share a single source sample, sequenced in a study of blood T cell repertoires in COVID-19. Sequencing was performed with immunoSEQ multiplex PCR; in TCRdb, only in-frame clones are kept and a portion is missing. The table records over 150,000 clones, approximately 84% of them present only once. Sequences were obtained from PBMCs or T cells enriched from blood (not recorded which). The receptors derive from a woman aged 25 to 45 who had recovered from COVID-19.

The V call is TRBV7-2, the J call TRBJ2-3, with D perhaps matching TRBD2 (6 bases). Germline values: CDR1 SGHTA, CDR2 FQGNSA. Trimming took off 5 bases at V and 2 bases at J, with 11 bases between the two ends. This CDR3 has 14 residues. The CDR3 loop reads CASSLSRDTDTQYF. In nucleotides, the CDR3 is TGTGCCAGCAGCCTATCGCGGGACACAGATACGCAGTATTTT.

DNA of the CDR3: TGTGCCAGCACCCATGGGACAGGGAACACTGAAGCTTTCTTT. This gives the protein CASTHGTGNTEAFF. This sequence joins TRBV6-5 and TRBJ1-1, with 8 nucleotides matching TRBD1. The CDR3 has 14 residues. Trimming cost V 7 bases and J 1 base; bases outside gene matches: 5. Germline V gives CDR1 MNHEY, CDR2 SVGAGI.

The CDR3 reads CASSVGLGYNEQFF. The CDR3 DNA sequence: TGTGCCAGCAGCGTAGGACTAGGTTACAATGAGCAGTTCTTC. This chain connects TRBV9 to TRBJ2-1, with D possibly being TRBD2 (6 bases). The germline CDR1 and CDR2 sequences are SGDLS and YYNGEE. V was pared by 0 bases and J by 4 bases, with 8 bases between. This CDR3 comprises 14 residues.

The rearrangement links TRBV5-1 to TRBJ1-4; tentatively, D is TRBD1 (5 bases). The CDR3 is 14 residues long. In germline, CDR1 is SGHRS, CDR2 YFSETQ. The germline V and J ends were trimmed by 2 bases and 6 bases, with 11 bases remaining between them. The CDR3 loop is CASSFQGEYEKLFF. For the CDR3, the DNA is TGCGCCAGCAGCTTCCAGGGCGAATATGAAAAACTGTTTTTT.

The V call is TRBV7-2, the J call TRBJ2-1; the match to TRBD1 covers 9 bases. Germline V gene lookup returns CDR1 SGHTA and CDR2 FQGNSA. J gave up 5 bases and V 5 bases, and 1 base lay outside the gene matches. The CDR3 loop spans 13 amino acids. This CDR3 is CASSRQGDNEQFF. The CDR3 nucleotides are TGTGCCAGCAGCCGACAGGGGGACAATGAGCAGTTCTTC. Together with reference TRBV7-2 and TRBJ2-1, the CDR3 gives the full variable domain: GAGVSQSPSNKVTEKGKDVELRCDPISGHTALYWYRQSLGQGLEFLIYFQGNSAPDKSGLPSDRFSAERTGGSVSTLTIQRTQQEDSAVYLCASSRQGDNEQFFGPGTRLTVL.

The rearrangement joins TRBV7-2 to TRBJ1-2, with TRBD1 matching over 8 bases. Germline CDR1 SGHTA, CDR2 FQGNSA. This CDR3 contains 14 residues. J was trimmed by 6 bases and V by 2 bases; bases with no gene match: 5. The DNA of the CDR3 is TGTGCCAGCAGCTTAAAGGGGACAGGCGATGGCTACACCTTC. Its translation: CASSLKGTGDGYTF.

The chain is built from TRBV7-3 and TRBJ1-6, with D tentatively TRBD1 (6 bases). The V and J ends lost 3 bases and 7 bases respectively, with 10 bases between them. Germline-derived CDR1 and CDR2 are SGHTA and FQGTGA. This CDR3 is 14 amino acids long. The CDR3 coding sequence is TGTGCCAGCAGCTTTCAGGGGCCGAATTCACCCCTCCACTTT. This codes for CASSFQGPNSPLHF.

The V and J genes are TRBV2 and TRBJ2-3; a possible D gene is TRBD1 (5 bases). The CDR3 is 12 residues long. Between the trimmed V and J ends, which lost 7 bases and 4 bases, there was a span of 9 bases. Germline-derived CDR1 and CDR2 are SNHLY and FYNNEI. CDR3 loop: CASTGLADTQYF. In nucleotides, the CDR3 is TGTGCCAGCACAGGGCTCGCAGATACGCAGTATTTT.

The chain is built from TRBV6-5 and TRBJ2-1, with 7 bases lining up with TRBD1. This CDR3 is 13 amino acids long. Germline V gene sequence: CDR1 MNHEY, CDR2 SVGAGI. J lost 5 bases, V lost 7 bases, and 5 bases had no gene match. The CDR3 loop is CASTRDSNNEQFF. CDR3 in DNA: TGTGCCAGCACCCGGGACAGCAACAATGAGCAGTTCTTC.

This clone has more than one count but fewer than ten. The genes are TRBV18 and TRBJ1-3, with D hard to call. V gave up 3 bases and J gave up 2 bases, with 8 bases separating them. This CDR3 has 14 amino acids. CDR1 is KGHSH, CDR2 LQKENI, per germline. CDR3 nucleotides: TGTGCCAGCTCACCTCAGGTGCCTGGAAACACCATATATTTT. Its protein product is CASSPQVPGNTIYF.

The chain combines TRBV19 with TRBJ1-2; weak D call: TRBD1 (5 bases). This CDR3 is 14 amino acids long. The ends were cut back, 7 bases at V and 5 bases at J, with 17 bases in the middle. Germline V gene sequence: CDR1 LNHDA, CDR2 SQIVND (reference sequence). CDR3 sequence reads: CASKGSGAAYGYTF. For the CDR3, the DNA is TGTGCCAGTAAGGGGAGCGGGGCAGCTTATGGCTACACCTTC.

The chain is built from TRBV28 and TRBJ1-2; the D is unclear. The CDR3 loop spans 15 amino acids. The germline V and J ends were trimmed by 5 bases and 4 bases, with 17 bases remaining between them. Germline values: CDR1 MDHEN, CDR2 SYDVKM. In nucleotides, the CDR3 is TGTGCCAGCAGTGTCAAGGCGGCAGAGATCTATGGCTACACCTTC. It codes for CASSVKAAEIYGYTF.

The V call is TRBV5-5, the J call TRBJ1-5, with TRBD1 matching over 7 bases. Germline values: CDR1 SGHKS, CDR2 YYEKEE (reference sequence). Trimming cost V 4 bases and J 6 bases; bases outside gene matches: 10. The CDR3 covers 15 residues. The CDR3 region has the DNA TGTGCCAGCAGCCAAACAGGGGATGCCGGTCAGCCCCAGCATTTT. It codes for CASSQTGDAGQPQHF. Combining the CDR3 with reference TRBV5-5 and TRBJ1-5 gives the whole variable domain DAGVTQSPTHLIKTRGQQVTLRCSPISGHKSVSWYQQVLGQGPQFIFQYYEKEERGRGNFPDRFSARQFPNYSSELNVNALLLGDSALYLCASSQTGDAGQPQHFGDGTRLSIL.